The clone carrying this T cell receptor beta chain was found once. Treatment defined: randomized to nivolumab then ipilimumab (arm A) or the reverse (arm B). The CDR3 consists of 12 residues. V was pared by 7 bases and J by 3 bases, with 11 bases between. From germline, CDR1 is SQVTM and CDR2 ANQGSEA. Sequencing was performed with immunoSEQ multiplex PCR; in TCRdb, only in-frame clones are kept and a portion is missing. The sample has over 10,000 clones; 27% are singletons. The data belong to a study of sequential checkpoint blockade in melanoma. The chain links TRBV29-1 to TRBJ2-3, with a weak D call TRBD2 (6 bases). The material sequenced was tumor tissue (inferred from file names), taken from a patient given nivolumab and ipilimumab in sequence. This sequence was found in a human donor with melanoma. CDR3 DNA sequence: TGCAGCGGGAGGCTAGCGACAGATACGCAGTATTTT. Protein product: CSGRLATDTQYF.